This T cell receptor (beta chain) was profiled in a study of blood T cell repertoires in COVID-19. Across the study: Whether acute or convalescent, the COVID-19 samples came from the United States, Italy and Spain. PBMCs, B-cell-depleted T cells, or T cells provided the cDNA or gDNA that made up the material.

Seattle participants joined during active infection and were tracked over time. In the authors' methods: Amplification from reference gene primers served as the basis for estimated nucleated cell counts. Assay used: immunoSEQ multiplex PCR; TCRdb lists only in-frame clones, some missing. V and J calls and clone size are copied from that table; D and trimming were computed from the DNA. This sample has hundreds of thousands of clones; roughly 90% occur once, and the top ten carry approximately 0.92%. Material: peripheral blood. This clonotype was obtained from a man younger than 35 with COVID-19, enrolled during active disease.

In nucleotides, the CDR3 is TGTGCCAGCAGCTTCGGAAAACAGGGGGTAGGCGAAAAACTGTTTTTT. Translation: CASSFGKQGVGEKLFF. The chain uses TRBV7-8 and TRBJ1-4, with 8 bases fitting TRBD1. The CDR3 totals 16 residues. Trimming removed 3 bases from V and 8 bases from J; junction bases left unmatched: 11. Germline assignment: CDR1 SGHVS and CDR2 FQNEAQ.